The 17 T cell receptor beta chains presented below share a single source sample, sequenced in a study of TIL therapy for anti-PD-1-resistant metastatic lung cancer. The immunoSEQ assay was v3. Libraries were prepared by immunoSEQ multiplex PCR; TCRdb keeps only in-frame clonotypes and omits some of them. The sample lists more than 20,000 clones, 60% to 85% occurring once. Time point: pre-treatment sample, taken before nivolumab and TIL therapy. The specimen was blood, collected at baseline. These receptors were collected from a person aged 25 to 80 with non-small cell lung cancer.

CDR3 sequence (DNA): TGCGCCAGCAGCCCAGGACACCTCACTGAAGCTTTCTTT. The encoded protein is CASSPGHLTEAFF. The chain is built from TRBV4-1 and TRBJ1-1; tentatively, D is TRBD1 (5 bases). Germline-derived CDR1 and CDR2 are MGHRA and YSYEKL. Trimming removed 4 bases at V and 4 bases at J, with 10 bases between. CDR3 length: 13 residues.

This clone was detected only once. This rearrangement joins TRBV9 to TRBJ2-1, with D perhaps TRBD2 (5 bases). The length of the CDR3 is 15 residues. Trimming removed 0 bases at V and 8 bases at J, with 15 bases between. CDR1 and CDR2 (germline): SGDLS, YYNGEE. CDR3 nucleotide sequence: TGTGCCAGCAGCGTAGCTCAAGGTCGGGGTCATGAGCAGTTCTTC. It codes for CASSVAQGRGHEQFF.

V and J are TRBV6-6 and TRBJ2-7; D could derive from TRBD1 or TRBD2 (5 bases each). CDR1 and CDR2 from the germline V gene are MNHNY and SVGAGI (reference sequence). Trimming removed 2 bases at V and 8 bases at J, with 7 bases between. The CDR3 is made up of 11 amino acids. CDR3 loop: CASSYTGQQYF. The CDR3 DNA sequence: TGTGCCAGCAGTTACACGGGACAGCAGTACTTC.

CDR3 nucleotide sequence: TGTGCTAGTGGTTTGGCTCCAGGGCGGGAAAAACTGTTTTTT. Translated, it gives CASGLAPGREKLFF. The chain has TRBV12-5 and TRBJ1-4, with D tentatively TRBD1 (5 bases). This CDR3 region has 14 residues. Trimming took 1 base from V and 8 from J, leaving 11 bases between them. Germline-derived CDR1 and CDR2 are LGHNT and FRNRAP.

The CDR3 DNA reads TGTGCCAGCAGTTTGGCCGGGACAGAAACTTCACCCCTCCACTTT. The encoded protein is CASSLAGTETSPLHF. The chain employs TRBV27 and TRBJ1-6; 7 bases are shared with TRBD1. The CDR3 has 15 residues. CDR1 MNHEY and CDR2 SMNVEV come from the germline V gene (reference sequence). V was pared by 3 bases and J by 9 bases, with 8 bases of the junction left unmatched.

This clone was observed a few times. The chain carries TRBV5-1 and TRBJ1-4, with D maybe TRBD1 (6 bases). The V gene's germline CDR1 is SGHRS and CDR2 YFSETQ. V dropped 0 bases and J dropped 8 bases, with 11 bases sitting between them. The length of the CDR3 is 14 residues. The CDR3 bases are TGCGCCAGCAGCTTGGAACAGGGACAAGAAAAACTGTTTTTT. Translating gives CASSLEQGQEKLFF.

The chain couples TRBV5-4 to TRBJ1-3; a weak D match, TRBD1 (5 bases). This CDR3 has 15 residues. CDR1 is SGHNT and CDR2 is YYREEE in the germline V gene (reference sequence). V shed 3 bases and J shed 0 bases, with 10 bases lying between them. CDR3 amino acids: CASSSGPSSGNTIYF. The CDR3 bases are TGTGCCAGCAGCTCGGGACCGTCCTCTGGAAACACCATATATTTT.

The CDR3 nucleotides are TGCAGCGTTGATGTGGGGAATACGCAGTATTTT. This gives the protein CSVDVGNTQYF. The chain carries TRBV29-1 and TRBJ2-3; D unclear. The germline V gene has CDR1 SQVTM and CDR2 ANQGSEA. The CDR3 runs 11 residues. V gave up 3 bases and J gave up 7 bases, with 8 bases separating them.

The chain has TRBV6-5 and TRBJ1-2; tentatively, D is TRBD1 (6 bases). V was cut by 6 bases and J by 0 bases, with 11 bases left in between. The CDR3 has 14 amino acids. Germline values: CDR1 MNHEY, CDR2 SVGAGI. DNA for the CDR3: TGTGCCAGCAGCCAGACAGGACCTAACTATGGCTACACCTTC. Translation: CASSQTGPNYGYTF.

V usage is TRBV7-2 and J usage is TRBJ1-2; no clear D gene. This CDR3 has 11 amino acids. V lost 5 bases and J lost 2, with 3 bases in between. The V gene's germline CDR1 is SGHTA and CDR2 FQGNSA. The CDR3 DNA reads as TGTGCCAGCAGCCGAAACTATGGCTACACCTTC. Residues: CASSRNYGYTF.

CDR3 residues: CASREQGAVGNTQYF. The CDR3, as DNA: TGTGCCAGCAGGGAACAGGGGGCTGTAGGAAATACGCAGTATTTT. V gene TRBV6-5 combines with J gene TRBJ2-3, with 9 nucleotides matching TRBD1. The V gene end was trimmed by 6 bases and the J gene end by 7 bases; junction bases not matched to a gene: 11. The CDR3 runs 15 residues. In germline, CDR1 is MNHEY, CDR2 SVGAGI.

Sample share makes this clone medium-sized. The chain uses TRBV9 and TRBJ1-6, with no clear D. The CDR3 runs to 15 residues. Trimming stripped 3 bases from V and 13 bases from J, with 20 bases between. Germline V gives CDR1 SGDLS, CDR2 YYNGEE. The chain's CDR3 is CASSADGRMGRPLHF. For the CDR3, the DNA is TGTGCCAGCAGCGCGGACGGCAGAATGGGGAGGCCCCTCCACTTT.

The chain employs TRBV5-1 and TRBJ2-7, with D possibly matching TRBD1 (5 bases). Trimming left V 5 bases short and J 3 bases short, with 15 bases between. Germline assignment: CDR1 SGHRS and CDR2 YFSETQ. This CDR3 spans 14 amino acids. CDR3 DNA: TGCGCCAGCAGTCAACCAGGGATCATCTACGAGCAGTACTTC. Encoded protein: CASSQPGIIYEQYF.

This chain uses TRBV28 with TRBJ2-2; TRBD1 matches 9 bases. The CDR3 is 17 residues long. Germline values: CDR1 MDHEN, CDR2 SYDVKM. V shed 5 bases and J 4 bases; nucleotides not matched to a gene: 11. The CDR3 sequence is CASSPIAGTGITGELFF. The CDR3 DNA reads as TGTGCCAGCAGTCCTATTGCCGGGACAGGGATCACCGGGGAGCTGTTTTTT.

The chain uses TRBV7-6 and TRBJ2-7; D gene ambiguous. This CDR3 is built from 12 residues. The V gene lost 5 bases and the J gene lost 3 bases, with 8 bases spanning the gap. Germline CDR1 and CDR2: SGHVS and FNYEAQ. In DNA, the CDR3 is TGTGCCAGCAGCGACGACATCTACGAGCAGTACTTC. Protein product: CASSDDIYEQYF.

The V gene is TRBV7-2, the J gene TRBJ2-1; 7 positions agree with TRBD2. This CDR3 has 19 residues. The trim removed 3 bases at V and 0 bases at J, leaving 14 bases unmatched. From germline, CDR1 is SGHTA and CDR2 FQGNSA. The CDR3 is CASSFRPSGPQSSYNEQFF. CDR3 nucleotides: TGTGCCAGCAGCTTCCGACCTAGCGGTCCTCAGAGCTCCTACAATGAGCAGTTCTTC.

The genes are TRBV9 and TRBJ1-4, with a tentative D call TRBD1 (5 bases). The CDR3 consists of 15 residues. V was cut by 0 bases and J by 4 bases, with 10 bases left in between. Germline V gene data show CDR1 as SGDLS and CDR2 as YYNGEE. In DNA form, the CDR3 reads TGTGCCAGCAGCGTAGGCTGGGGGGGTAATGAAAAACTGTTTTTT. It codes for CASSVGWGGNEKLFF.